This TCR beta chain was identified during a study of T cell responses to AZD1222 COVID-19 vaccine. General study findings and limits: Only after the peak T cell response were repertoires sampled. With two AZD1222 doses given, Spike-specific TCR breadth and depth both rose. Unmutated variant regions reportedly attract nearly half of all spike-specific TCRs. At baseline, just five or six AZD1222 recipients tested seropositive.

TCRdb's copy holds only in-frame clones and misses some; the assay was immunoSEQ multiplex PCR. The profile shows about 140,000 clones, about nine tenths of them singletons. Per the germline V gene, CDR1 is LNHNV and CDR2 is YYDKDF (reference sequence). The CDR3 has 15 amino acids. Trimming at V came to 3 bases and at J to 2 bases, leaving 2 bases not matched to a gene. Only one count was recorded for this clone. Its antigen is currently unknown. This chain uses TRBV15 with TRBJ2-1, with 9 nucleotides matching TRBD1. The clonotype was recovered from an adult in good health. The sequences come from peripheral blood, collected on day 0 of AZD1222 vaccination. The CDR3 spells CATSRGQGTYNEQFF. The CDR3 nucleotides read TGTGCCACCAGCAGGGGACAGGGAACCTACAATGAGCAGTTCTTC.